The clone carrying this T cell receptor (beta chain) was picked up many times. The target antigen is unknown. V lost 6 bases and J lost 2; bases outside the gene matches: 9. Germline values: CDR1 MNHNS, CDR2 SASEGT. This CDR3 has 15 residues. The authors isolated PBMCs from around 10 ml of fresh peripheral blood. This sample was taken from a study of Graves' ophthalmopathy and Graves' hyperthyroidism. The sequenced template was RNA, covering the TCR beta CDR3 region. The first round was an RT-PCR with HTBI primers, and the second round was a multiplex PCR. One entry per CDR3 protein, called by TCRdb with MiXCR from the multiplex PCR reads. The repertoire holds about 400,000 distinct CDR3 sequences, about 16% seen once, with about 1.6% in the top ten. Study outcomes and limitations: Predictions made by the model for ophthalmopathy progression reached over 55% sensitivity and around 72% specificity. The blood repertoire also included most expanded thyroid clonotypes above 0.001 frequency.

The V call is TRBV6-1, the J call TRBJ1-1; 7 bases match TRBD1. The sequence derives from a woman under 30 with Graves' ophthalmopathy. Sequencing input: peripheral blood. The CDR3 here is CASRNQGGANTEAFF. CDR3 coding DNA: TGTGCCAGCAGGAACCAGGGGGGGGCTAACACTGAAGCTTTCTTT.